These 27 T cell receptor beta chains were all obtained from the same sample, sequenced in a study of post-analysis software for immune sequencing data. Study-level results: Five or six TRBV segments were more frequent in patients than controls; TRBV5-6, TRBV5-1 and TRBV20-1 belonged to this group.

What these receptors recognize is not known. cDNA libraries for TCR beta contained unique molecular identifiers. Each CDR3 protein gets one entry after TCRdb re-called the PCR reads with MiXCR. The data show about 570,000 distinct CDR3 sequences, less than 40% seen once. Specimen: blood. These receptors all stem from a girl aged 2-17 years with multiple sclerosis.

In its sample, this clonotype was seen a few times. The chain carries TRBV6-1 and TRBJ2-1, with a tentative D call TRBD2 (5 bases). Germline V CDR1 and CDR2: MNHNS, SASEGT. This CDR3 is 15 amino acids long. Trimming left V 3 bases short and J 4 bases short, with 13 bases between. The CDR3 nucleotides read TGTGCCAGCAGTGAGTCCAGGAGGCGGTACAATGAGCAGTTCTTC. Translating gives CASSESRRRYNEQFF.

The V and J genes are TRBV20-1 and TRBJ2-4; TRBD1 agrees at 8 bases. CDR1 is DFQATT, CDR2 SNEGSKA, per germline (reference sequence). V was clipped by 5 bases and J by 13 bases; unmatched bases: 19. CDR3 length: 15 amino acids. CDR3 nucleotide sequence: TGCAGTGCTGAGAACCCGGGACAGGATGGGGGAAGGCAGTACTTC. Protein product: CSAENPGQDGGRQYF.

This clonotype has a handful of counts. CDR3 coding DNA: TGCGCCAGCAGCCCCGGGACAGCAACCTACGAGCAGTACTTC. It is translated as CASSPGTATYEQYF. This chain connects TRBV4-1 to TRBJ2-7, with 7 bases matching TRBD1. V lost 4 bases and J lost 2; bases outside the gene matches: 5. This CDR3 is built from 14 residues. From germline, CDR1 is MGHRA and CDR2 YSYEKL.

The J gene is TRBJ2-1, the V gene TRBV11-2; 16 nucleotides match TRBD2. The CDR3 loop spans 16 amino acids. The V segment lost 5 bases and the J segment 5 bases; nucleotides outside the gene matches: 3. Germline V lookup: CDR1 SGHAT, CDR2 FQNNGV. The CDR3 is CASSRGTSGGDNEQFF. Here the CDR3 DNA reads TGTGCCAGCAGCAGGGGGACTAGCGGGGGGGACAATGAGCAGTTCTTC.

This clonotype was counted many times. The rearrangement joins TRBV7-2 to TRBJ2-3; D remains ambiguous. This CDR3 comprises 11 residues. V was shortened by 5 bases and J by 5 bases, with 5 bases between the two germline ends. Germline CDR1 is SGHTA and CDR2 is FQGNSA. CDR3 protein: CASSRLDTQYF. CDR3 nucleotides: TGTGCCAGCAGCCGTTTAGATACGCAGTATTTT.

V and J are TRBV5-6 and TRBJ2-2; D unresolved. The CDR3 is 12 residues long. Between the trimmed V and J ends, which lost 3 bases and 6 bases, there was a span of 6 bases. The germline CDR1 and CDR2 sequences are SGHDT and YYEEEE. CDR3 nucleotide sequence: TGTGCCAGCAGCTCTCTTCCCGGGGAGCTGTTTTTT. Protein product: CASSSLPGELFF.

V usage is TRBV7-3 and J usage is TRBJ1-2, with D maybe TRBD1 (6 bases). The CDR3 totals 14 residues. Germline CDR1 is SGHTA and CDR2 is FQGTGA. V lost 5 bases and J 10 bases, leaving 20 bases between the germline ends. Here the CDR3 DNA reads TGTGCCAGCAGCATACAAGGGGGGCAGGTGAACTACACCTTC. The encoded protein is CASSIQGGQVNYTF. The complete variable domain, with remaining parts taken from reference TRBV7-3 and TRBJ1-2, reads GAGVSQTPSNKVTEKGKYVELRCDPISGHTALYWYRQSLGQGPEFLIYFQGTGAADDSGLPNDRFFAVRPEGSVSTLKIQRTERGDSAVYLCASSIQGGQVNYTFGSGTRLTVV.

This clonotype was picked up a small number of times. This chain links TRBV10-3 with TRBJ2-5, with TRBD2 matching over 8 bases. This CDR3 has 14 residues. J was trimmed by 5 bases and V by 6 bases; bases with no gene match: 8. The V gene's germline CDR1 is ENHRY and CDR2 SYGVKD. CDR3 bases: TGTGCCATCAGCTCGGGACTAGGCGAGGAGACCCAGTACTTC. Translating gives CAISSGLGEETQYF.

This clonotype showed up just a few times. The V call is TRBV7-2, the J call TRBJ1-1; 10 bases line up with TRBD1. The J segment lost 5 bases and the V segment lost 6 bases, leaving 6 bases of the junction unmatched. The CDR3 length is 14 residues. CDR1 SGHTA and CDR2 FQGNSA come from the germline V gene. In DNA form, the CDR3 reads TGTGCCAGCAGTCGGGACAGGGGAGCTACTGAAGCTTTCTTT. Its protein product is CASSRDRGATEAFF.

The V gene is TRBV5-1, the J gene TRBJ2-7, with D possibly called TRBD1 or TRBD2 (5 bases each). This CDR3 is 14 amino acids long. V was cut by 3 bases and J by 3 bases, with 13 bases left in between. The germline CDR1 and CDR2 sequences are SGHRS and YFSETQ. The CDR3 sequence: CASSWDRYRYEQYF. The CDR3 nucleotides are TGCGCCAGCAGCTGGGACCGCTACCGCTACGAGCAGTACTTC. Drawing the rest from reference TRBV5-1 and TRBJ2-7, the complete variable domain is KAGVTQTPRYLIKTRGQQVTLSCSPISGHRSVSWYQQTPGQGLQFLFEYFSETQRNKGNFPGRFSGRQFSNSRSEMNVSTLELGDSALYLCASSWDRYRYEQYFGPGTRLTVT.

The CDR3 loop reads CASSLRLRADTQYF. CDR3 DNA sequence: TGTGCCAGCAGTTTACGGTTACGGGCAGATACGCAGTATTTT. The chain links TRBV28 to TRBJ2-3; D call uncertain. CDR1 and CDR2 (germline): MDHEN, SYDVKM. Trimming cost V 2 bases and J 4 bases, with 10 bases left between them. This CDR3 region has 14 residues.

The table lists this clonotype with many counts. This sequence joins TRBV4-1 and TRBJ2-5; 11 positions agree with TRBD2. With V trimmed by 4 bases and J by 7 bases, 2 bases remained unmatched. From germline, CDR1 is MGHRA and CDR2 YSYEKL. The CDR3 has 13 residues. The CDR3 nucleotides read TGCGCCAGCAGCCCTAGCGGGGGGCCGACCCAGTACTTC. Translated: CASSPSGGPTQYF.

Many counts were recorded for this clonotype. The gene calls are TRBV7-2 and TRBJ2-3; tentatively, D is TRBD1 (6 bases). CDR3 length equals 14 residues. V lost 1 base and J lost 2, with 7 bases in between. Germline V gene data show CDR1 as SGHTA and CDR2 as FQGNSA. The CDR3 here is CASSLDRVTDTQYF. The CDR3 region has the DNA TGTGCCAGCAGCTTAGACAGGGTCACAGATACGCAGTATTTT.

The CDR3 sequence is CASSLALIGREVRGYTF. The CDR3 coding sequence is TGTGCCAGCAGCTTAGCGCTTATCGGCAGGGAGGTTCGTGGCTACACCTTC. This sequence joins TRBV7-9 and TRBJ1-2, with D maybe TRBD1 (5 bases). The V gene lost 0 bases and the J gene lost 7 bases, with 21 bases spanning the gap. Germline CDR1 and CDR2: SEHNR and FQNEAQ (reference sequence). CDR3 length equals 17 residues.

This clonotype was seen only once. This chain joins TRBV5-1 and TRBJ2-1, with 9 bases identical to TRBD1. Germline loops: CDR1 SGHRS, CDR2 YFSETQ. There are 15 residues in the CDR3. J lost 13 bases, V lost 2 bases, and 13 bases had no gene match. The CDR3 nucleotides are TGCGCCAGCAGCTTACAGGGGGCCGGGGACGAGACCCAGTTCTTC. Amino acids: CASSLQGAGDETQFF.

The chain uses TRBV10-3 and TRBJ1-2; 7 nucleotides line up with TRBD1. V was pared by 8 bases and J by 7 bases, with 7 bases of the junction left unmatched. This CDR3 region has 12 residues. Germline-derived CDR1 and CDR2 are ENHRY and SYGVKD. The CDR3 protein is CAIFWTGGGYTF. CDR3 nucleotide sequence: TGTGCCATCTTTTGGACAGGTGGTGGCTACACCTTC.

The V and J genes are TRBV19 and TRBJ2-5; D is possibly TRBD2 (5 bases). This CDR3 is built from 13 residues. Trimming cost V 10 bases and J 4 bases, with 16 bases left between them. Germline V gene data show CDR1 as LNHDA and CDR2 as SQIVND (reference sequence). The CDR3 DNA reads TGTGCCACGTCCGGGCTAGCCATAGAGACCCAGTACTTC. As protein: CATSGLAIETQYF.

The gene calls are TRBV20-1 and TRBJ2-1; D remains ambiguous. This CDR3 contains 15 residues. Per germline, CDR1 DFQATT and CDR2 SNEGSKA (reference sequence). V lost 6 bases and J lost 3, with 18 bases in between. In DNA, the CDR3 is TGCAGTGCCCGACGCTGGACGGATGGCTACAATGAGCAGTTCTTC. It codes for CSARRWTDGYNEQFF.

The genes are TRBV7-6 and TRBJ2-7; 12 positions agree with TRBD1. Germline V gene sequence: CDR1 SGHVS, CDR2 FNYEAQ. This CDR3 is 15 amino acids long. V was clipped by 1 base and J by 5 bases; unmatched bases: 3. CDR3 sequence reads: CASSLGDRGPNEQYF. CDR3 coding DNA: TGTGCCAGCAGCTTAGGGGACAGGGGGCCAAACGAGCAGTACTTC.

The rearrangement uses TRBV5-5 and TRBJ2-7; D might be TRBD2 (5 bases). The CDR3 is made up of 16 amino acids. The germline gives CDR1 SGHKS, CDR2 YYEKEE (reference sequence). Trimming shortened V by 3 bases and J by 2 bases, and 18 bases separated the two germline ends. The CDR3 DNA reads TGTGCCAGCAGCTCAGAGGTCAGCGGATTCCCCTACGAGCAGTACTTC. Translating it yields CASSSEVSGFPYEQYF. Combining the CDR3 with reference TRBV5-5 and TRBJ2-7 gives the whole variable domain DAGVTQSPTHLIKTRGQQVTLRCSPISGHKSVSWYQQVLGQGPQFIFQYYEKEERGRGNFPDRFSARQFPNYSSELNVNALLLGDSALYLCASSSEVSGFPYEQYFGPGTRLTVT.

J is TRBJ1-2 and V is TRBV5-1; unclear D gene. This CDR3 contains 11 residues. CDR1 SGHRS and CDR2 YFSETQ come from the germline V gene. V was shortened by 5 bases and J by 8 bases, with 10 bases between the two germline ends. CDR3 amino acids: CASRDVEGYTF. Here the CDR3 DNA reads TGCGCCAGCAGGGATGTCGAGGGCTACACCTTC.

The chain employs TRBV4-2 and TRBJ2-1; D might be TRBD1 or TRBD2, each matching 6 bases. The germline V gene has CDR1 LGHNA and CDR2 YNFKEQ. V shed 4 bases and J shed 0 bases, with 19 bases lying between them. The CDR3 has 18 amino acids. CDR3 bases: TGTGCCAGCAGCCCCGTAGAGGGGGGTGGGAGCTCCTACAATGAGCAGTTCTTC. It codes for CASSPVEGGGSSYNEQFF.

This chain links TRBV5-1 with TRBJ2-7; 8 nucleotides line up with TRBD2. The assigned J gene may be wrong: the sequence end matches TRBJ2-5 better. The CDR3 length is 17 residues. Per the germline V gene, CDR1 is SGHRS and CDR2 is YFSETQ. The CDR3 is CASSLEQKAGAVETQYF. CDR3 in DNA: TGCGCCAGCAGCTTGGAACAGAAAGCGGGAGCCGTTGAGACCCAGTACTTC.

The rearrangement links TRBV6-6 to TRBJ2-7, with 7 bases matching TRBD2. The CDR3 has 17 residues. Germline CDR1 is MNHNY and CDR2 is SVGAGI (reference sequence). J lost 2 bases, V lost 2 bases, and 12 bases had no gene match. CDR3 protein: CASSYDPGGEQAYEQYF. CDR3 nucleotides: TGTGCCAGCAGTTACGACCCTGGGGGGGAACAAGCCTACGAGCAGTACTTC.

Many counts were recorded for this clonotype. This chain connects TRBV20-1 to TRBJ2-5; no firm D call. Trimming stripped 0 bases from V and 5 bases from J, with 7 bases between. Germline V CDR1 and CDR2: DFQATT, SNEGSKA (reference sequence). The length of the CDR3 is 12 residues. CDR3 residues: CSAREAVETQYF. The CDR3 region has the DNA TGCAGTGCTAGAGAAGCTGTCGAGACCCAGTACTTC.

The chain uses TRBV4-2 and TRBJ2-5; TRBD2 matches 7 bases. The CDR3 runs 18 residues. V lost 0 bases, J lost 11 bases, and 21 bases stayed unmatched. Germline V gives CDR1 LGHNA, CDR2 YNFKEQ. CDR3: CASSQEGVRDYLSNEQYF. DNA for the CDR3: TGTGCCAGCAGCCAAGAAGGGGTCCGGGACTACCTCAGCAATGAGCAGTACTTC.

The chain has TRBV10-3 and TRBJ2-3; a weak D match, TRBD2 (7 bases). Germline V gene sequence: CDR1 ENHRY, CDR2 SYGVKD. V lost 7 bases to trimming and J lost 5 bases, with 13 bases between them. The CDR3 has 13 amino acids. The CDR3: CAITGGGEDTQYF. The DNA for the CDR3 is TGTGCCATCACTGGGGGGGGCGAAGATACGCAGTATTTT.